The 3 T cell receptor beta chains in this list originate from one sample, sequenced in a study of T cell responses to AZD1222 COVID-19 vaccine. The protocol was immunoSEQ multiplex PCR, while the TCRdb copy is restricted to in-frame clones and leaves out a portion. This table holds over 100,000 clones, approximately 86% found once. The starting material was peripheral blood, obtained 28 days after the second AZD1222 dose. These receptor sequences come from an adult who received the AZD1222 COVID-19 vaccine.

The rearrangement links TRBV18 to TRBJ2-2; 10 bases line up with TRBD2. Trimming took 6 bases from V and 1 from J; bases not matched to a gene: 5. This CDR3 has 16 residues. CDR1 and CDR2 (germline): KGHSH, LQKENI. In DNA form, the CDR3 reads TGTGCCAGCTCCCCTCGACTAGCGGGGAACACCGGGGAGCTGTTTTTT. Its translation is CASSPRLAGNTGELFF.

The rearrangement uses TRBV30 and TRBJ2-1; possibly TRBD1 for D (5 bases). Germline lookup yields CDR1 GTSNPN and CDR2 SVGIG (reference sequence). The CDR3 spans 15 residues. With 3 bases removed from V and 0 bases from J, the gap between germline ends came to 12 bases. The CDR3 sequence is CAWSGHLSSYNEQFF. The CDR3 DNA sequence: TGTGCCTGGAGCGGACACCTTAGCTCCTACAATGAGCAGTTCTTC.

The chain carries TRBV20-1 and TRBJ1-2, with D uncertain. The CDR3 covers 10 residues. Trimming removed 3 bases from V and 8 bases from J, with 7 bases in between. Germline assignment: CDR1 DFQATT and CDR2 SNEGSKA (reference sequence). The CDR3 DNA reads as TGCAGTGCTAGGGAATTCGGCTACACCTTC. It translates to CSAREFGYTF.